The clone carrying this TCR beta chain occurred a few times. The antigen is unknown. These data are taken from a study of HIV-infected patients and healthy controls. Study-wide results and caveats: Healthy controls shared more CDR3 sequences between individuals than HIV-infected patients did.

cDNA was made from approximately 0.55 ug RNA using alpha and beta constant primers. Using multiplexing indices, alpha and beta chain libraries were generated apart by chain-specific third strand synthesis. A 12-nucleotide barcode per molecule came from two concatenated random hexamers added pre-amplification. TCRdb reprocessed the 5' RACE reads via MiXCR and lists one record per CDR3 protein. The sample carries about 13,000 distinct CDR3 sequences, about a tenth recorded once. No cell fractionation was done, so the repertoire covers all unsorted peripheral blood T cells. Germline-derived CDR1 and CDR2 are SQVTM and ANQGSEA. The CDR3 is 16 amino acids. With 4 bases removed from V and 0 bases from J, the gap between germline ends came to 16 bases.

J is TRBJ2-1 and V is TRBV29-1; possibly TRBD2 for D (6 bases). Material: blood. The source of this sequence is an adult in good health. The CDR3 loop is CSVVPRAGHSYNEQFF. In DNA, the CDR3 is TGCAGCGTTGTCCCCCGAGCGGGCCACTCCTACAATGAGCAGTTCTTC.